These 12 T cell receptor beta chains originate from one sample sequenced in a study of cytomegalovirus exposure and HLA in healthy donors. The study ran its PCR with 60 Vbeta and 13 Jbeta primers. The table came from immunoSEQ multiplex PCR; TCRdb's copy has only in-frame clones and leaves some out. The table has about 190,000 clones, 60% to 80% seen once. The sample consisted of PBMCs. The receptors originated from a woman between 25 and 40 years old in good health and CMV-seropositive.

This rearrangement joins TRBV6-1 to TRBJ2-1; 12 positions agree with TRBD2. With V trimmed by 10 bases and J by 7 bases, 8 bases remained unmatched. CDR3 length equals 14 residues. CDR1 and CDR2 (germline): MNHNS, SASEGT. The CDR3 sequence: CATSRLAGVNEQFF. CDR3 DNA sequence: TGTGCCACCTCCCGACTAGCGGGAGTGAATGAGCAGTTCTTC.

In this sample, this clone turned up a few times. This chain links TRBV10-3 with TRBJ2-7; D perhaps matches TRBD1 (5 bases). V lost 6 bases, J lost 0 bases, and 9 bases lay in between. Germline lookup yields CDR1 ENHRY and CDR2 SYGVKD. The CDR3 runs to 13 residues. The CDR3 nucleotides are TGTGCCATCAGCCAGGGTCTCTCCTACGAGCAGTACTTC. It is translated as CAISQGLSYEQYF.

J is TRBJ2-5 and V is TRBV19, with D maybe TRBD2 (5 bases). The germline V and J ends were trimmed by 6 bases and 4 bases, with 12 bases remaining between them. This CDR3 contains 13 residues. The germline gives CDR1 LNHDA, CDR2 SQIVND (reference sequence). CDR3 residues: CASSQLGPETQYF. As DNA, the CDR3 is TGTGCCAGTAGCCAACTAGGTCCAGAGACCCAGTACTTC.

Details on this clone: This CDR3 is also generated by other DNA sequences in the sample. J is TRBJ1-3 and V is TRBV15, with D tentatively TRBD1 (6 bases). The CDR3 has 15 residues. Per germline, CDR1 LNHNV and CDR2 YYDKDF (reference sequence). Trimming removed 1 base at V and 2 bases at J, with 9 bases between. The CDR3 protein is CATSRGRGAGNTIYF. The CDR3 nucleotides read TGTGCCACCAGCAGAGGCAGGGGAGCTGGAAACACCATATATTTT.

Of note for this clone: Other nucleotide sequences from this sample produce the same CDR3. This chain uses TRBV9 with TRBJ1-4; a possible D gene is TRBD1 (5 bases). The V end was cut by 0 bases, the J end by 4 bases, with 7 bases between. This CDR3 has 14 amino acids. CDR1 and CDR2 (germline): SGDLS, YYNGEE. The CDR3 bases are TGTGCCAGCAGCGTAGGCGGGGGTAATGAAAAACTGTTTTTT. Translating it yields CASSVGGGNEKLFF.

The chain combines TRBV5-6 with TRBJ2-3, with TRBD2 matching over 11 bases. Germline V lookup: CDR1 SGHDT, CDR2 YYEEEE. J gave up 8 bases and V 4 bases, and 6 bases lay outside the gene matches. The CDR3 is 14 residues long. The CDR3 loop reads CASSPGTSGGTQYF. DNA of the CDR3: TGTGCCAGCAGCCCCGGGACTAGCGGTGGTACGCAGTATTTT.

The V gene is TRBV6-1, the J gene TRBJ2-4, with 9 positions matching TRBD1. V was clipped by 6 bases and J by 7 bases; unmatched bases: 10. From germline, CDR1 is MNHNS and CDR2 SASEGT. This CDR3 contains 15 residues. The CDR3 bases are TGTGCCAGCAGGGGACAGGGACTACCTGGGAACATTCAGTACTTC. Translation gives CASRGQGLPGNIQYF.

This clone appeared a few times. The V gene is TRBV6-5, the J gene TRBJ1-2, with 9 bases that match TRBD1. This CDR3 is 13 amino acids long. V trimming: 5 bases; J trimming: 7 bases; junction bases outside the gene matches: 5. CDR1 is MNHEY and CDR2 is SVGAGI in the germline V gene. CDR3 protein: CASSPGQGSGYTF. The CDR3 region has the DNA TGTGCCAGCAGTCCGGGACAGGGATCTGGCTACACCTTC.

In this sample, this clone turned up a few times. The V gene is TRBV11-2, the J gene TRBJ2-7, with 8 bases fitting TRBD1. The V and J ends lost 5 bases and 7 bases, in that order; junction bases with no gene match: 7. Germline V gene lookup returns CDR1 SGHAT and CDR2 FQNNGV. This CDR3 region has 13 residues. The CDR3 spells CASSLPTGGEQYF. In DNA form, the CDR3 reads TGTGCCAGCAGCCTTCCTACAGGGGGAGAGCAGTACTTC.

The rearrangement uses TRBV5-1 and TRBJ1-2; 11 positions match TRBD1. The germline gives CDR1 SGHRS, CDR2 YFSETQ. The trim removed 1 base at V and 8 bases at J, leaving 4 bases unmatched. There are 14 residues in the CDR3. The CDR3 nucleotides read TGCGCCAGCAGCTTGAAGGGACAGGGGGTCGGCTACACCTTC. Translated: CASSLKGQGVGYTF.

The gene calls are TRBV12-5 and TRBJ2-6; no firm D call. The CDR3 length is 18 residues. CDR1 and CDR2 (germline): LGHNT, FRNRAP. V lost 0 bases and J 0 bases, leaving 12 bases between the germline ends. The CDR3 region is CASGLVGEGSSGANVLTF. CDR3 in DNA: TGTGCTAGTGGTTTGGTAGGAGAAGGAAGCTCTGGGGCCAACGTCCTGACTTTC.

The chain recombines TRBV19 with TRBJ2-2; 7 bases map to TRBD1. J was trimmed by 1 base and V by 5 bases; bases with no gene match: 7. The germline V gene encodes CDR1 LNHDA and CDR2 SQIVND (reference sequence). The CDR3 runs to 16 residues. CDR3 sequence reads: CASSSTGELNTGELFF. DNA of the CDR3: TGTGCCAGTAGTTCCACAGGGGAATTGAACACCGGGGAGCTGTTTTTT.